This is a list of T cell receptor beta chains from one sample in a study of T cells in localized non-small cell lung cancer. Repertoires were generated with immunoSEQ multiplex PCR, while TCRdb's copy carries only in-frame clones and drops some. The profile shows 100,000 to 150,000 clones, about 89% of them singletons. Here the sequenced sample was peripheral blood, taken before any cancer treatment. Receptors were obtained from a female donor at least 60 years old with stage I lung adenocarcinoma. CDR3s include the opening cysteine and the closing phenylalanine or tryptophan. Expanded clones are given a class, and other clones once, few, many or no size at all.

clone_size v_call cdr3_aa
- TRBV6-5 CASKIDYGYTF
- TRBV6-6 CASSKGQGAYEQYF
- TRBV18 CASSPPREGNQETQYF
- TRBV7-3 CASTRTESLGEQFF
- TRBV27 CASSFEGTLEAFF
- TRBV9 CASSVGEGTGNTIYF
few TRBV19 CASSTLVLPQHF
- TRBV5-1 CASSLGQSYEQYF
- TRBV6-1 CASSASNTEAFF
once TRBV7-9 CASSPRTVQETQYF
- TRBV2 CASSGGSLDQPQHF
- TRBV11-3 CASSFSTGTEAFF
- TRBV11-2 CASSPGLADTQYF
- TRBV6-1 CASSESGRTEAFF
- TRBV29-1 CGTSGSSTDTQYF
- TRBV30 CAWSVRVQSHGYTF
- TRBV6-1 CASAGTGQWKDTQYF
once TRBV6-6 CASSYGQFYEQYF
- TRBV28 CASSFLGQGVSYEQYF
- TRBV2 CASRRDGTEAFF
- TRBV28 CASSPPARRIHEQYF
- TRBV19 CASRLGSGNTIYF
- TRBV19 CASTRTGLGEKLFF
- TRBV5-1 CASSLNPTGFSANTEAFF
once TRBV5-8 CASSWTGPAAEAEQYF
- TRBV30 CAWNSGSWNEQFF
- TRBV4-1 CASSLRQGGDTDTQYF
- TRBV2 CASSGLAGVAETQYF
once TRBV10-3 CAISVRGNTEAFF